The text below deals with one TCR beta chain. Its antigen is as yet unknown. There are 15 residues in the CDR3. V lost 7 bases, J lost 0 bases, and 13 bases lay in between. Germline lookup yields CDR1 MNHEY and CDR2 SVGEGT. This sample was included in a study of early T cells in non-severe SARS-CoV-2 infection. Study context: Bulk RNA taken from unsorted whole blood was sequenced, leaving chains unpaired. Study results and limitations: Anti-spike CD8 responses were favored by VDJdb matching, which missed private and CD4 specificities.

Unique molecular identifier tags were affixed to discrete cDNA molecules. TCRdb redid the calling of the 5' RACE reads with MiXCR, one entry per CDR3 protein. The sample holds 65,000 to 95,000 distinct CDR3 sequences; 14% to 15% are singletons and the top ten take roughly 9.7%. The sequence derives from an adult who was a healthcare worker with PCR-confirmed SARS-CoV-2 infection or an uninfected control (not recorded which). The specimen sequenced was whole blood. The J gene is TRBJ2-1, the V gene TRBV6-2 or TRBV6-3; D tentatively fits TRBD1 or TRBD2 (5 bases each). The CDR3 loop is CASKGTPNSYNEQFF. The CDR3 region has the DNA TGTGCCAGCAAGGGGACCCCCAACTCCTACAATGAGCAGTTCTTC.